The clone carrying this T cell receptor beta chain was found a few times. The antigen is unknown. Isolation of CD4+ naive, central memory, regulatory and stem cell-like memory cells was achieved by sorting via CD45RO/CCR7/CD25/CD127/CD95/CD27. Expressed TCRB transcripts got sequenced, as all isolated RNA was reverse transcribed. This table comes from immunoSEQ multiplex PCR, and its TCRdb copy is limited to in-frame clones, with some not included. The repertoire holds under 400,000 clones, with around 12% as singletons. The entry originates in a study of beta chain features in type 1 diabetes. Study details: Examination covered around 98 million sorted cells spanning all samples. Overall study findings and caveats: Moderately but significantly shorter TCRB CDR3s were found in Type 1 diabetes patients in all four CD4+ subsets.

Germline V gene data show CDR1 as GTSNPN and CDR2 as SVGIG (reference sequence). With 2 bases clipped from V and 2 bases from J, the junction kept 9 bases outside the gene matches. CDR3 length: 16 residues. V gene TRBV30 combines with J gene TRBJ2-3; 8 bases align to TRBD2. This clonotype originated in a man aged 18 to 29 in good health. The sample was naive CD4+ T cells from blood. CDR3 coding DNA: TGTGCCTGGAGTTGGGGGGCTAGCGGGTACACAGATACGCAGTATTTT. Translating gives CAWSWGASGYTDTQYF.